The sequence of this TCR beta chain was determined in a study of T cells after yellow fever vaccination. At the level of the study: The fractions with low cell numbers were processed using SMART-Seq v4 Ultra Low Input.

Universal primer sites and UMIs were introduced during 5'RACE template-switching synthesis of TCR cDNA. TCRdb itself ran the 5' RACE reads through MiXCR, one entry per CDR3 protein. Here the sample spans hundreds of thousands of distinct CDR3 sequences, approximately 13% being singletons. V lost 1 base and J lost 1; bases outside the gene matches: 7. CDR1 and CDR2 (germline): SGHTA, FQGNSA. CDR3 length: 19 amino acids. The origin of this receptor is a young man who received the YFV17D yellow fever vaccine. This specimen consisted of PBMCs, obtained on the day of the yellow fever booster vaccination. This chain links TRBV7-2 with TRBJ2-2, with 12 bases aligning to TRBD2. CDR3 sequence reads: CASSLGPSGRAGNTGELFF. CDR3 DNA: TGTGCCAGCAGCTTAGGGCCTAGCGGGAGGGCCGGGAACACCGGGGAGCTGTTTTTT.